One sample yielded the 12 T cell receptor beta chains listed below, sequenced in a study of CD8 T cells in ankylosing spondylitis. Study conclusions and caveats: The study identified a TCR beta motif of under ten highly homologous variants that appeared characteristic of ankylosing spondylitis blood.

TCRdb re-analysed the 5' RACE reads in MiXCR, keeping a single row per CDR3 protein. The sample carries 650,000 to 800,000 distinct CDR3 sequences, around 20% recorded once. These receptors' targets are unknown. Sequencing was done on a sample of blood, either unsorted or a sorted T cell fraction (not recorded which). The receptors come from a male donor with ankylosing spondylitis.

This clonotype was counted only a few times. The V gene is TRBV3-1, the J gene TRBJ2-1; 13 bases fit TRBD2. Unmatched junction bases numbered 9, after V lost 7 bases and J lost 9 bases. The germline gives CDR1 LGHDT, CDR2 YNNKEL (reference sequence). This CDR3 has 15 residues. The CDR3 sequence is CASTVLAGGPGEQFF. CDR3 nucleotide sequence: TGTGCCAGCACCGTACTAGCGGGAGGGCCCGGTGAGCAGTTCTTC.

There are a few counts of this clonotype. The J gene is TRBJ2-1, the V gene TRBV7-8, with 8 bases lining up with TRBD2. V lost 5 bases and J lost 4; bases outside the gene matches: 7. Germline V gives CDR1 SGHVS, CDR2 FQNEAQ. The CDR3 has 15 residues. Here the CDR3 DNA reads TGTGCCAGCAGCACCGGGACTAGGGAGTACAATGAGCAGTTCTTC. This translates into CASSTGTREYNEQFF.

The rearrangement links TRBV20-1 to TRBJ2-2; TRBD2 matches 8 bases. The V gene end was trimmed by 0 bases and the J gene end by 6 bases; junction bases not matched to a gene: 6. The germline CDR1 and CDR2 sequences are DFQATT and SNEGSKA (reference sequence). This CDR3 is built from 15 residues. The CDR3, as DNA: TGCAGTGCTAGAGAGTGGACTAGCATCGCCGGGGAGCTGTTTTTT. Protein product: CSAREWTSIAGELFF.

This clonotype was picked up a small number of times. The V and J genes are TRBV20-1 and TRBJ1-6; 12 bases are shared with TRBD1. The CDR3 loop spans 15 amino acids. Germline CDR1 DFQATT, CDR2 SNEGSKA (reference sequence). The J segment lost 7 bases and the V segment lost 6 bases, leaving 7 bases of the junction unmatched. The CDR3 loop is CSAGDRGRVNSPLHF. The CDR3 DNA follows: TGCAGTGCCGGGGACAGGGGGCGCGTGAATTCACCCCTCCACTTT.

This clonotype came up a few times. The chain joins TRBV20-1 to TRBJ2-3, with D possibly matching TRBD2 (5 bases). V shed 6 bases and J shed 3 bases, with 10 bases lying between them. Germline values: CDR1 DFQATT, CDR2 SNEGSKA (reference sequence). This CDR3 has 12 amino acids. The CDR3 nucleotides are TGCAGTGCCCAGACGGGGACAGATACGCAGTATTTT. This codes for CSAQTGTDTQYF.

The gene calls are TRBV4-1 and TRBJ2-7; 8 bases are a match to TRBD1. In germline, CDR1 is MGHRA, CDR2 YSYEKL. V lost 3 bases, J lost 3 bases, and 7 bases stayed unmatched. CDR3 size: 15 residues. CDR3 DNA: TGCGCCAGCAGCCAGCCGACAGGGGTCCTCTACGAGCAGTACTTC. The encoded protein is CASSQPTGVLYEQYF.

The rearrangement uses TRBV25-1 and TRBJ2-3; unclear D gene. With 11 bases removed from V and 4 bases from J, the gap between germline ends came to 28 bases. The CDR3 is 17 residues long. Germline lookup yields CDR1 MGHDK and CDR2 SYGVNS. The CDR3, as DNA: TGTGCCGGATACCGGGCAGGACCCTCAGGAATATCAGATACGCAGTATTTT. This sequence encodes CAGYRAGPSGISDTQYF.

The chain employs TRBV12-3 or TRBV12-4 and TRBJ2-2, with D perhaps TRBD1 or TRBD2 (5 bases each). The length of the CDR3 is 16 residues. Trimming cost V 2 bases and J 6 bases, with 16 bases left between them. CDR3 in amino acids: CASSLRGTAGPGELFF. The CDR3 nucleotides read TGTGCCAGCAGTTTAAGGGGCACGGCGGGTCCCGGGGAGCTGTTTTTT.

As for this clonotype: The missing conserved phenylalanine or tryptophan at the end of this CDR3 makes a read error likely. The limits of the CDR3 on the DNA are not certain, so only TCRdb's listed CDR3 is given. This chain joins TRBV19 and TRBJ1-1; TRBD1, the table's D call, was not compared with the DNA. Germline V CDR1 and CDR2: LNHDA, SQIVND (reference sequence). The CDR3 comprises 11 residues, both ends counted. This CDR3 is CASSIAWTGNC.

The V call is TRBV20-1, the J call TRBJ1-2; D ambiguous. This CDR3 is 13 amino acids long. The ends were cut back, 4 bases at V and 3 bases at J, with 12 bases in the middle. Germline CDR1 DFQATT, CDR2 SNEGSKA (reference sequence). The CDR3 protein is CSAKSDGYYGYTF. Written as DNA, the CDR3 is TGCAGTGCTAAGTCGGACGGGTACTATGGCTACACCTTC.

The chain couples TRBV20-1 to TRBJ2-1; no definite D call. The CDR3 extends over 10 amino acids. Germline CDR1 DFQATT, CDR2 SNEGSKA (reference sequence). Between the trimmed V and J ends, which lost 3 bases and 7 bases, there was a span of 4 bases. The CDR3 bases are TGCAGTGCTAGTACTAATGAGCAGTTCTTC. This translates into CSASTNEQFF.

The genes are TRBV6-2 or TRBV6-3 and TRBJ2-7; no firm D call. Germline lookup yields CDR1 MNHEY and CDR2 SVGEGT. Trimming pared 6 bases from V and 2 bases from J, leaving 8 bases between. This CDR3 contains 12 residues. The CDR3 sequence is CASRDPAYEQYF. The CDR3 nucleotides read TGTGCCAGCAGGGACCCAGCCTACGAGCAGTACTTC.